This T cell receptor (beta chain) was retrieved from a study of beta chain features in type 1 diabetes. Germline values: CDR1 MNHEY, CDR2 SVGAGI. With 7 bases removed from V and 5 bases from J, the gap between germline ends came to 8 bases. The CDR3 runs 11 residues. Every bit of the isolated RNA underwent reverse transcription, so sequencing read expressed TCRB transcripts. Sequencing was performed with immunoSEQ multiplex PCR; in TCRdb, only in-frame clones are kept and a portion is missing. The data contain fewer than 250,000 clones, under 70% of them singletons. Regarding the study as a whole: Shorter TCRB CDR3s, moderately but significantly so, marked every one of the four CD4+ subsets in Type 1 diabetes patients.

This clone was recorded only once. Antigen: not known. Material: naive CD4+ T cells from blood. The TCR originated in a man aged 25 to 40 in good health. The chain joins TRBV6-5 to TRBJ1-2; D is unclear. The CDR3 loop reads CASKRGYGYTF. The CDR3 DNA sequence: TGTGCCAGCAAGAGAGGTTATGGCTACACCTTC.